This T cell receptor beta chain was identified in a study of T cell repertoires in cytomegalovirus infection. In the case of this clonotype: Its antigen is not known. The junction differs from germline at one of its ends, possibly a read error.

TCRdb redid the calling of the reads with MiXCR, one entry per CDR3 protein. Among over 120,000 distinct CDR3 sequences listed, more than 25% were seen once. The CDR3 totals 13 residues. From germline, CDR1 is MGHRA and CDR2 YSYEKL. The study, taken as a whole, reports: Dominant in the ex vivo response were TCR beta clonotypes restricted by HLA-C and specific for CMV. Frequencies of public TCR beta families were cumulated, and this identified carriers of CMV plus the relevant HLA.

The gene calls are TRBV4-1 and TRBJ1-5, with D possibly matching TRBD1 (6 bases). This sequence originates from a human donor in good health (CMV status not recorded). Some clones in this sample may be carry-over from other donors' samples. Here the sequenced sample was CD8+ T cells from cultured PBMCs, taken from culture after CMV antigen stimulation. The CDR3 protein is CASGDTGNQPQHF. Here the CDR3 DNA reads TGTGCCAGCGGGGACACTGGGAATCAGCCCCAGCATTTT.